A single sample gave rise to the 32 T cell receptor beta chains below, sequenced in a study of blood T cells in healthy people across ages. Then a second PCR, running roughly 7 to 12 cycles, was carried out with a sample-barcoded 5' primer and a J-beta primer mix. MiXCR, run by TCRdb on the 5' RACE reads, gives a single entry per CDR3 protein. Of about 680,000 distinct CDR3 sequences in the sample, approximately 49% were seen once. Sequencing used blood. The receptors were sampled from a woman aged 55-69 years in good health.

This chain links TRBV6-5 with TRBJ2-1, with 11 bases lining up with TRBD2. CDR3 length: 17 residues. The V segment lost 2 bases and the J segment 5 bases; nucleotides outside the gene matches: 8. Germline CDR1 is MNHEY and CDR2 is SVGAGI. The CDR3 spells CASSYTGTSGANNEQFF. As DNA, the CDR3 is TGTGCCAGCAGTTACACCGGGACTAGCGGAGCCAACAATGAGCAGTTCTTC.

This clonotype was detected ten times or more. The J gene is TRBJ2-7, the V gene TRBV4-2; D is perhaps TRBD2 (5 bases). The CDR3 has 16 amino acids. Germline CDR1 is LGHNA and CDR2 is YNFKEQ. V lost 8 bases and J lost 3, with 23 bases in between. This CDR3 is CASGRGRGPRDYEQYF. CDR3 nucleotides: TGTGCCAGCGGGAGAGGACGCGGCCCACGGGACTACGAGCAGTACTTC.

The rearrangement joins TRBV5-4 to TRBJ2-5; D is uncertain. The CDR3 extends over 13 amino acids. Trimming shortened V by 1 base and J by 4 bases, and 8 bases separated the two germline ends. Germline V lookup: CDR1 SGHNT, CDR2 YYREEE (reference sequence). CDR3 protein: CASSLNYVETQYF. CDR3 bases: TGTGCCAGCAGCTTGAACTATGTAGAGACCCAGTACTTC.

The gene calls are TRBV7-9 and TRBJ2-3, with TRBD2 matching 10 bases. The CDR3 totals 17 residues. Germline CDR1 reads SEHNR; CDR2 reads FQNEAQ (reference sequence). V was pared by 7 bases and J by 2 bases, with 12 bases of the junction left unmatched. CDR3 protein: CASIQTSTSGPTDTQYF. The DNA for the CDR3 is TGTGCCAGCATCCAAACGTCGACTAGCGGGCCCACAGATACGCAGTATTTT. Drawing the rest from reference TRBV7-9 and TRBJ2-3, the complete variable domain is DTGVSQNPRHKITKRGQNVTFRCDPISEHNRLYWYRQTLGQGPEFLTYFQNEAQLEKSRLLSDRFSAERPKGSFSTLEIQRTEQGDSAMYLCASIQTSTSGPTDTQYFGPGTRLTVL.

The chain links TRBV6-1 to TRBJ1-6, with 10 positions matching TRBD1. Unmatched junction bases numbered 4, after V lost 7 bases and J lost 7 bases. The CDR3 runs to 14 residues. Germline CDR1 MNHNS, CDR2 SASEGT. CDR3 residues: CASIGQGGNSPLHF. CDR3 nucleotides: TGTGCCAGCATCGGACAGGGGGGAAATTCACCCCTCCACTTT.

The J gene is TRBJ2-4, the V gene TRBV7-2; 7 nucleotides match TRBD1. The J call may be incorrect, as the DNA end agrees better with TRBJ2-7. Germline V gives CDR1 SGHTA, CDR2 FQGNSA. CDR3 length: 15 amino acids. The CDR3: CASSGRTGGKDEQYF. For the CDR3, the DNA is TGTGCCAGCAGCGGCCGGACAGGAGGAAAGGACGAGCAGTACTTC.

The genes are TRBV2 and TRBJ2-3; D is undetermined. This CDR3 is built from 15 residues. Deletions cut 4 bases from V and 3 bases from J, with 14 bases between. The germline V gene encodes CDR1 SNHLY and CDR2 FYNNEI. This chain's CDR3 is CASSGRGGITDTQYF. The CDR3 DNA is TGTGCCAGCAGTGGTCGAGGTGGGATTACAGATACGCAGTATTTT.

The chain employs TRBV5-1 and TRBJ2-1, with 9 bases lining up with TRBD2. CDR3 length: 15 amino acids. Germline V gene data show CDR1 as SGHRS and CDR2 as YFSETQ. V trimming: 4 bases; J trimming: 8 bases; junction bases outside the gene matches: 10. The CDR3 spells CASSGWLAGRDEQFF. DNA for the CDR3: TGCGCCAGCAGCGGTTGGCTAGCGGGACGGGATGAGCAGTTCTTC.

The chain employs TRBV20-1 and TRBJ2-1, with 14 nucleotides matching TRBD2. Germline V gene data show CDR1 as DFQATT and CDR2 as SNEGSKA (reference sequence). The CDR3 totals 14 residues. The CDR3 DNA is TGCAGCCGACTAGCGGGAGGGCCCGGCAATGAGCAGTTCTTC. Residues: CSRLAGGPGNEQFF.

The chain recombines TRBV10-3 with TRBJ2-3; D is possibly TRBD2 (5 bases). The CDR3 extends over 20 amino acids. Trimming took 0 bases from V and 1 from J, leaving 23 bases between them. Per germline, CDR1 ENHRY and CDR2 SYGVKD. CDR3 in amino acids: CAISESRLGSDCQGTDTQYF. CDR3 sequence (DNA): TGTGCCATCAGTGAGTCTAGGTTGGGTTCGGACTGCCAGGGCACAGATACGCAGTATTTT.

This chain connects TRBV7-9 to TRBJ2-1, with 10 bases aligning to TRBD2. V shed 2 bases and J 12 bases; nucleotides not matched to a gene: 10. The CDR3 length is 15 residues. The V gene's germline CDR1 is SEHNR and CDR2 FQNEAQ (reference sequence). The CDR3, as DNA: TGTGCCAGCAGCTTACCTAGCGGGAGACTAGGAGTGCAGTTCTTC. Protein: CASSLPSGRLGVQFF. Full variable domain (outside the CDR3, taken from reference TRBV7-9 and TRBJ2-1): DTGVSQNPRHKITKRGQNVTFRCDPISEHNRLYWYRQTLGQGPEFLTYFQNEAQLEKSRLLSDRFSAERPKGSFSTLEIQRTEQGDSAMYLCASSLPSGRLGVQFFGPGTRLTVL.

This clonotype turned up a few times. This chain links TRBV30 with TRBJ2-1; 7 bases map to TRBD2. The CDR3 is 11 amino acids. Germline values: CDR1 GTSNPN, CDR2 SVGIG (reference sequence). J gave up 10 bases and V 0 bases, and 0 bases lay outside the gene matches. CDR3 in DNA: TGTGCCTGGAGTGTTAGCGGGGAGCAGTTCTTC. Protein: CAWSVSGEQFF.

V and J are TRBV3-1 and TRBJ2-4; possibly TRBD1 for D (5 bases). The CDR3 is made up of 15 amino acids. In germline, CDR1 is LGHDT, CDR2 YNNKEL (reference sequence). V was cut by 4 bases and J by 6 bases, with 16 bases left in between. The CDR3 coding sequence is TGTGCCAGCAGCCCGATCCAGGGTCCCAGAAACATTCAGTACTTC. It specifies CASSPIQGPRNIQYF. The variable domain in full, completed from reference TRBV3-1 and TRBJ2-4, reads DTAVSQTPKYLVTQMGNDKSIKCEQNLGHDTMYWYKQDSKKFLKIMFSYNNKELIINETVPNRFSPKSPDKAHLNLHINSLELGDSAVYFCASSPIQGPRNIQYFGAGTRLSVL.

The chain recombines TRBV11-2 with TRBJ2-1; 8 bases are a match to TRBD2. Germline CDR1 reads SGHAT; CDR2 reads FQNNGV. This CDR3 contains 14 residues. Germline trimming cut 1 base from V and 12 bases from J; bases unmatched to any gene: 8. As DNA, the CDR3 is TGTGCCAGCAGCTTAGTACTAGCGGCGTACGGGCAGTTCTTC. Residues: CASSLVLAAYGQFF.

A few counts support this clonotype. V is TRBV2 and J is TRBJ1-1; possibly TRBD1 for D (5 bases). The V gene's germline CDR1 is SNHLY and CDR2 FYNNEI. Deletions cut 8 bases from V and 5 bases from J, with 15 bases between. The CDR3 contains 13 residues. CDR3 sequence reads: CASSAGGGTEAFF. CDR3 DNA sequence: TGTGCCAGCTCAGCCGGTGGGGGGACTGAAGCTTTCTTT.

The V and J genes are TRBV28 and TRBJ2-1, with 14 bases identical to TRBD2. CDR1 is MDHEN, CDR2 SYDVKM, per germline. CDR3 length: 21 residues. V shed 3 bases, J shed 8 bases, and the junction held 21 bases outside the gene matches. CDR3 in amino acids: CASSFPRRRLAGGPSDDEQFF. The CDR3 coding sequence is TGTGCCAGCAGTTTTCCCCGCCGAAGACTAGCGGGAGGGCCCAGTGATGATGAGCAGTTCTTC.

This rearrangement joins TRBV3-1 to TRBJ2-1; 12 bases are shared with TRBD2. V lost 5 bases and J lost 6; bases outside the gene matches: 14. This CDR3 has 18 residues. CDR1 is LGHDT, CDR2 YNNKEL, per germline (reference sequence). CDR3 bases: TGTGCCAGCAGCAAAATTCTAGCGGGAGGGTTCCCCTGCAATGAGCAGTTCTTC. This translates into CASSKILAGGFPCNEQFF.

This clonotype has a handful of counts. This chain links TRBV3-1 with TRBJ2-3, with 8 bases identical to TRBD1. The CDR3 consists of 16 residues. With 0 bases clipped from V and 2 bases from J, the junction kept 4 bases outside the gene matches. CDR1 and CDR2 from the germline V gene are LGHDT and YNNKEL (reference sequence). CDR3 in amino acids: CASSQERTGFTDTQYF. The CDR3 DNA reads TGTGCCAGCAGCCAAGAGAGGACAGGGTTCACAGATACGCAGTATTTT.

This chain connects TRBV21-1 to TRBJ1-2. TRBV21-1 is marked as a pseudogene. The CDR3 covers 13 residues. In DNA, the CDR3 is TGTGCCAGCAGAACAAGGCTTAACTATGGCTACACCTTC. Its protein is CASRTRLNYGYTF.

The rearrangement uses TRBV29-1 and TRBJ2-5; TRBD2 is a possible D gene (6 bases). CDR1 and CDR2 from the germline V gene are SQVTM and ANQGSEA. V lost 6 bases and J 5 bases, leaving 10 bases between the germline ends. This CDR3 contains 11 residues. CDR3 sequence: CSVDAGETQYF. The CDR3, as DNA: TGCAGCGTGGACGCGGGGGAGACCCAGTACTTC.

DNA of the CDR3: TGCGCCAGCAGCTGGGGGGCGGAGGGCACAGATACGCAGTATTTT. Protein: CASSWGAEGTDTQYF. This rearrangement joins TRBV5-1 to TRBJ2-3; D is possibly TRBD1 or TRBD2 (6 bases each). Germline V gives CDR1 SGHRS, CDR2 YFSETQ. V was clipped by 3 bases and J by 1 base, with 12 bases between them. The CDR3 has 15 residues.

The chain recombines TRBV2 with TRBJ2-5; the match to TRBD2 covers 10 bases. The CDR3 contains 15 residues. J was trimmed by 11 bases and V by 8 bases; bases with no gene match: 17. Germline-derived CDR1 and CDR2 are SNHLY and FYNNEI. In nucleotides, the CDR3 is TGTGCCAGCTCGAATAAGATAGCGGGAGGTAATGAGCAGTACTTC. This translates into CASSNKIAGGNEQYF.

This chain connects TRBV6-6 to TRBJ2-7; the D gene is possibly TRBD1 (6 bases). Germline assignment: CDR1 MNHNY and CDR2 SVGAGI (reference sequence). V dropped 6 bases and J dropped 7 bases, with 13 bases sitting between them. The CDR3 consists of 12 residues. The CDR3 is CASRDSNNEQYF. The DNA for the CDR3 is TGTGCCAGCAGGGACAGTAACAATGAGCAGTACTTC.

The chain joins TRBV2 to TRBJ2-1; perhaps D is TRBD1 or TRBD2 (5 bases each). Trimming took 6 bases from V and 3 from J, leaving 12 bases between them. CDR1 and CDR2 (germline): SNHLY, FYNNEI. This CDR3 is built from 14 residues. CDR3: CASSRDAVYNEQFF. For the CDR3, the DNA is TGTGCCAGCAGCCGGGACGCCGTCTACAATGAGCAGTTCTTC.

Ten or more counts support this clonotype. The chain couples TRBV11-2 to TRBJ2-5, with D possibly matching TRBD2 (6 bases). The CDR3 is 15 amino acids. CDR1 is SGHAT, CDR2 FQNNGV, per germline. V was pared by 4 bases and J by 0 bases, with 12 bases between. The chain's CDR3 is CASSSSRGYQETQYF. DNA of the CDR3: TGTGCCAGCAGCTCCAGTCGGGGGTACCAAGAGACCCAGTACTTC.

This clonotype was seen repeatedly, ten times or more. The chain uses TRBV27 and TRBJ2-3, with a weak D call TRBD2 (6 bases). CDR1 and CDR2 from the germline V gene are MNHEY and SMNVEV (reference sequence). This CDR3 region has 15 residues. Between the trimmed V and J ends, which lost 2 bases and 4 bases, there was a span of 13 bases. The CDR3 DNA follows: TGTGCCAGCAGTTTACGGCTCGGGAGAGCAGATACGCAGTATTTT. Its translation is CASSLRLGRADTQYF.

In DNA, the CDR3 is TGTGCCAGCAGCCCTAGGTCGATTCAGCCCCAGCATTTT. Protein: CASSPRSIQPQHF. The rearrangement uses TRBV28 and TRBJ1-5, with D hard to call. The CDR3 consists of 13 residues. Trimming took off 6 bases at V and 6 bases at J, with 12 bases between the two ends. Germline-derived CDR1 and CDR2 are MDHEN and SYDVKM.

The V and J genes are TRBV9 and TRBJ2-5; TRBD2 matches at 7 bases. The J segment lost 11 bases and the V segment lost 5 bases, leaving 12 bases of the junction unmatched. Germline-derived CDR1 and CDR2 are SGDLS and YYNGEE. This CDR3 spans 13 amino acids. The CDR3 DNA follows: TGTGCCAGCAGAAGCGGGACGGCGGGGGAGCAGTACTTC. Protein product: CASRSGTAGEQYF.

This chain's CDR3 is CSAHLQGRDNYGYTF. CDR3 sequence (DNA): TGCAGTGCTCATCTACAGGGGCGGGATAACTATGGCTACACCTTC. The chain employs TRBV20-1 and TRBJ1-2; 7 bases map to TRBD1. The J segment lost 1 base and the V segment lost 5 bases, leaving 10 bases of the junction unmatched. The CDR3 runs 15 residues. Germline lookup yields CDR1 DFQATT and CDR2 SNEGSKA (reference sequence).

V is TRBV20-1 and J is TRBJ2-5; 10 bases are a match to TRBD2. This CDR3 has 14 amino acids. The V and J ends lost 3 bases and 5 bases, in that order; junction bases with no gene match: 6. CDR1 and CDR2 from the germline V gene are DFQATT and SNEGSKA (reference sequence). The CDR3 nucleotides are TGCAGTGCTAGCCCAGCGGGAGGGCGTGAGACCCAGTACTTC. Translation: CSASPAGGRETQYF.

This clonotype came up a few times. This sequence joins TRBV30 and TRBJ2-4; possible D gene TRBD2, 5 bases. The CDR3 consists of 11 residues. Germline loops: CDR1 GTSNPN, CDR2 SVGIG (reference sequence). V was cut by 5 bases and J by 7 bases, with 9 bases left in between. The CDR3 protein is CAWLDSNIQYF. In nucleotides, the CDR3 is TGTGCCTGGTTGGACTCGAACATTCAGTACTTC.

This clonotype was observed a few times. This rearrangement joins TRBV28 to TRBJ2-1; D ambiguous. The CDR3 spans 12 residues. V was pared by 4 bases and J by 3 bases, with 4 bases between. CDR1 is MDHEN, CDR2 SYDVKM, per germline. CDR3 sequence reads: CASSSFYNEQFF. As DNA, the CDR3 is TGTGCCAGCAGTTCTTTCTACAATGAGCAGTTCTTC.